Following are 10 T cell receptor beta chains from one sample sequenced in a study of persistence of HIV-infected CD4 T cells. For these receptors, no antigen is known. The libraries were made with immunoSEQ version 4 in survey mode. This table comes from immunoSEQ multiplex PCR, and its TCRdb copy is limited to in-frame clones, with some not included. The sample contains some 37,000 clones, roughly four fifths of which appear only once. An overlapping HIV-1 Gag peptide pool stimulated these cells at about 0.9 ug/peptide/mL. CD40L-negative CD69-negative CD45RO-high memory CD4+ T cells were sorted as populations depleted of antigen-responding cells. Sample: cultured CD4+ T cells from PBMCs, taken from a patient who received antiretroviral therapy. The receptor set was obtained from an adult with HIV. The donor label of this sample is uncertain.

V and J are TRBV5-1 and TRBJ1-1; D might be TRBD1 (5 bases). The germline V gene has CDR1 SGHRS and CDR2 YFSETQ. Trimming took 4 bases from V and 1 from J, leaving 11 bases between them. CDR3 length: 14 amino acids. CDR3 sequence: CASSGTGGNTEAFF. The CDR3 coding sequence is TGCGCCAGCAGCGGGACCGGGGGGAACACTGAAGCTTTCTTT.

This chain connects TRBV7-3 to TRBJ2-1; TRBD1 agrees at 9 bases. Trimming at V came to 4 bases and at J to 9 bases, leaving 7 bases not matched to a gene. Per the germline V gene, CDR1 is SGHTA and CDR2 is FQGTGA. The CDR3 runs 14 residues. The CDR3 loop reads CASSSSGTGTEQFF. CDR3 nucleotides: TGTGCCAGCAGCTCATCCGGGACAGGGACTGAGCAGTTCTTC.

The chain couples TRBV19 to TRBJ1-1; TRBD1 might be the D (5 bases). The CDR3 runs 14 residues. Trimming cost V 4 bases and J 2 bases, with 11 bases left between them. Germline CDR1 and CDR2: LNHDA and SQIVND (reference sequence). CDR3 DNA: TGTGCCAGTAGTACGGGACGGCCTAACACTGAAGCTTTCTTT. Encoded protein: CASSTGRPNTEAFF.

Written as DNA, the CDR3 is TGTGCCAGCAGTCCGGGCCCCCCTCAGGGGAATGAGCAGTTCTTC. Residues: CASSPGPPQGNEQFF. The chain uses TRBV25-1 and TRBJ2-1, with D tentatively TRBD1 (6 bases). This CDR3 has 15 amino acids. Germline CDR1 is MGHDK and CDR2 is SYGVNS. Trimming cost V 5 bases and J 7 bases, with 18 bases left between them.

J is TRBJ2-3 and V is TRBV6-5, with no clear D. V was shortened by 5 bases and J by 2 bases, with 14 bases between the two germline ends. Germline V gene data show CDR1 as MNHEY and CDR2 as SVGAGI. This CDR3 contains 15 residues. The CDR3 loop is CASSPSRQDTDTQYF. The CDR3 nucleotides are TGTGCCAGCAGTCCAAGTCGGCAGGACACAGATACGCAGTATTTT.

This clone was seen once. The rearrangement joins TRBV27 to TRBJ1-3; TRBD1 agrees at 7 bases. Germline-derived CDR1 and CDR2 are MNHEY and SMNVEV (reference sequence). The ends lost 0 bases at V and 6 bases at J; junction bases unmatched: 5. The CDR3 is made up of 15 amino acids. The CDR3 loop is CASSLSRGRENTIYF. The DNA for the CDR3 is TGTGCCAGCAGTTTATCGAGGGGGCGGGAAAACACCATATATTTT.

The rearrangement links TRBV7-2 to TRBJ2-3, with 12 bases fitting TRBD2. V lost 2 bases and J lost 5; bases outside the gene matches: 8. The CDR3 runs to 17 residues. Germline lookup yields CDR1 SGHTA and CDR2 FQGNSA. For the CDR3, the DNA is TGTGCCAGCAGCTTAACGCCTAGCGGGGGGGCGCAAGATACGCAGTATTTT. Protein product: CASSLTPSGGAQDTQYF.

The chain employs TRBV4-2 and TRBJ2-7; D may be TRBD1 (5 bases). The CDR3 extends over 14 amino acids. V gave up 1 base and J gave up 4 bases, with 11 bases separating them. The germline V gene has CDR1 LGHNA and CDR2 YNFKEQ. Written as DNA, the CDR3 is TGTGCCAGCAGCCAAGGATTTCAGGGTTACGAGCAGTACTTC. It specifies CASSQGFQGYEQYF.

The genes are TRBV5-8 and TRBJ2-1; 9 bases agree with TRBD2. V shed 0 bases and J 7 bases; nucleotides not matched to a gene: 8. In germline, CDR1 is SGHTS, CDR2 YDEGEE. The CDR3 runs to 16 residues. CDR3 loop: CASSLDRRGGGNEQFF. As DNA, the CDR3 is TGTGCCAGCAGCTTGGATCGGCGGGGGGGCGGGAATGAGCAGTTCTTC. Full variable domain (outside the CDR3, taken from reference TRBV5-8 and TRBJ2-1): EAGVTQSPTHLIKTRGQQATLRCSPISGHTSVYWYQQALGLGLQFLLWYDEGEERNRGNFPPRFSGRQFPNYSSELNVNALELEDSALYLCASSLDRRGGGNEQFFGPGTRLTVL.

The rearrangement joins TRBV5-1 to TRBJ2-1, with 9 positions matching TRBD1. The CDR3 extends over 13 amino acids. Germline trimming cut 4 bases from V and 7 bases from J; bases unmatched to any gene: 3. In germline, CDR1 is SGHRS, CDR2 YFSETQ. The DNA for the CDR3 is TGCGCCAGCAGCCGGGACAGGGCTAATGAGCAGTTCTTC. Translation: CASSRDRANEQFF.